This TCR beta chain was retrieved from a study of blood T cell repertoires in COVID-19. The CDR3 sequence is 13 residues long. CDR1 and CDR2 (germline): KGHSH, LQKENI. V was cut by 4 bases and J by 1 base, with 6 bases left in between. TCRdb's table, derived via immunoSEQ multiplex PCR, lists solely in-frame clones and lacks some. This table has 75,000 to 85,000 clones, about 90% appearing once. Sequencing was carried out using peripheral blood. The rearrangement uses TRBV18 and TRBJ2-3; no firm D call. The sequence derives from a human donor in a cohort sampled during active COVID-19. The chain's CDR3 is CASSLPGTDTQYF. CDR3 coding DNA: TGTGCCAGCTCACTTCCTGGCACAGATACGCAGTATTTT.